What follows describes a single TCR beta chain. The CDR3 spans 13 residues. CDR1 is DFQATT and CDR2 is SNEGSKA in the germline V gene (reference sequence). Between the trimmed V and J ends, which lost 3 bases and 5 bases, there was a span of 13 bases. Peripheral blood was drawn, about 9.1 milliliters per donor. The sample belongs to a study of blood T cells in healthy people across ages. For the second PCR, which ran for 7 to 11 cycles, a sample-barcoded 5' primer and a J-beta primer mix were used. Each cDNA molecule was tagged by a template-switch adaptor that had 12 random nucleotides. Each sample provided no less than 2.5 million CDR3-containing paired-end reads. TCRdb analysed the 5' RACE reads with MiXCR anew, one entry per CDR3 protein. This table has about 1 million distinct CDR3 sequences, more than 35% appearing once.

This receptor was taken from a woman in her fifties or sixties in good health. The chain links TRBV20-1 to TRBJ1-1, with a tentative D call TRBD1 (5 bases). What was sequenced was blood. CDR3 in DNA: TGCAGTGCTAGTCCGGGGGGTAGAACTGAAGCTTTCTTT. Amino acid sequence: CSASPGGRTEAFF.